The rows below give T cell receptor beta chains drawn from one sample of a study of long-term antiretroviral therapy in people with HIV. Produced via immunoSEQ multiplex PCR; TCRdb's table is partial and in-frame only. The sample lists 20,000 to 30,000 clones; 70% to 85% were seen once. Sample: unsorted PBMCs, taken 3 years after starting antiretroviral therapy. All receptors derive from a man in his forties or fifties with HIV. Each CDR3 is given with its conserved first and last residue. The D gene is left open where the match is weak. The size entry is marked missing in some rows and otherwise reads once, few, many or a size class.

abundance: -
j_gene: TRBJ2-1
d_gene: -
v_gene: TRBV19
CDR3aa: CASNVAGVYSYNEQFF
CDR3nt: TGTGCCAGTAACGTTGCCGGAGTATACAGCTACAATGAGCAGTTCTTC

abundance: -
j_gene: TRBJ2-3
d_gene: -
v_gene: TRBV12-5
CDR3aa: CASGRGTDTQYF
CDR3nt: TGTGCTAGTGGTCGGGGGACAGATACGCAGTATTTT

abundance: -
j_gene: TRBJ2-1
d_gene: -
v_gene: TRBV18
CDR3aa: CASSPLVLLSSYNEQFF
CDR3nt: TGTGCCAGCTCACCATTGGTTTTACTGAGCTCCTACAATGAGCAGTTCTTC

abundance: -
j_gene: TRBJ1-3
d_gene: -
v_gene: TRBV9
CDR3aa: CASSTLDRSGNTIYF
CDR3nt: TGTGCCAGCAGTACCCTGGACCGCTCTGGAAACACCATATATTTT

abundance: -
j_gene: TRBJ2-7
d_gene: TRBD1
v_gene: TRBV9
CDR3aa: CASSVGDREGSYEQYF
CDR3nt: TGTGCCAGCAGCGTAGGGGACAGGGAGGGATCCTACGAGCAGTACTTC

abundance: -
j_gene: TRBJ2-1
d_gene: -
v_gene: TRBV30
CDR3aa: CAWTIGGYNEQFF
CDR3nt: TGTGCCTGGACGATCGGGGGATACAATGAGCAGTTCTTC

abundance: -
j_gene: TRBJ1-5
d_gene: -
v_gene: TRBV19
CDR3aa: CASRPDYSNQPQHF
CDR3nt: TGTGCCAGTAGACCCGATTATAGCAATCAGCCCCAGCATTTT

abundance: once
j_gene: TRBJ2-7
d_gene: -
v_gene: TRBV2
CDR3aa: CASSGAYEQYF
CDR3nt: TGTGCCAGCAGTGGGGCCTACGAGCAGTACTTC

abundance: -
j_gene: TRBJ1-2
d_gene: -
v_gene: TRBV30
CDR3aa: CARNPPGGYDGYTF
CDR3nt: TGTGCACGGAACCCACCCGGGGGATACGATGGCTACACCTTC

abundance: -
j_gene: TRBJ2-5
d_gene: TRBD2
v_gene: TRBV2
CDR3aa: CASSEALASGQETQYF
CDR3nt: TGTGCCAGCAGTGAAGCTCTGGCTAGCGGGCAAGAGACCCAGTACTTC

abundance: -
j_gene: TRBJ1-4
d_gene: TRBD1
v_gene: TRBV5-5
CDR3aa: CASSRTGGDEKLFF
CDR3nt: TGTGCCAGCAGCAGGACAGGGGGCGATGAAAAACTGTTTTTT

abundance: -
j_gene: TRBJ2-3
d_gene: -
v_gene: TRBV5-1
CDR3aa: CASSLTFSGVVTDTQYF
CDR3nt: TGCGCCAGCAGCTTAACTTTCAGCGGAGTAGTCACAGATACGCAGTATTTT

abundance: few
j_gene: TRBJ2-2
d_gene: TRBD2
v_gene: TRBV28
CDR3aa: CASSPEGLANTGELFF
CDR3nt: TGTGCCAGCAGCCCTGAGGGACTAGCGAACACCGGGGAGCTGTTTTTT

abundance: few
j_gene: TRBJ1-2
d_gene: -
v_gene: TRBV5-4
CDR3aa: CASSPWTKNYGYTF
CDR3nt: TGTGCCAGCAGCCCGTGGACTAAAAACTATGGCTACACCTTC

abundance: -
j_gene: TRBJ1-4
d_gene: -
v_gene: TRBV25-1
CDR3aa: CASSEHRGGNEKLFF
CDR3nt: TGTGCCAGCAGTGAACACCGGGGGGGGAATGAAAAACTGTTTTTT

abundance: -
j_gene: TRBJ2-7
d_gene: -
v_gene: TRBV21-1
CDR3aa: CASTTLDRGFDEQYF
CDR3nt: TGTGCCAGCACCACCCTGGACAGGGGGTTCGACGAGCAGTACTTC

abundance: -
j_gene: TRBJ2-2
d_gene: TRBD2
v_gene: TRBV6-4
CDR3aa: CASSELAGANTGELFF
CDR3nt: TGTGCCAGCAGTGAACTAGCGGGGGCTAACACCGGGGAGCTGTTTTTT

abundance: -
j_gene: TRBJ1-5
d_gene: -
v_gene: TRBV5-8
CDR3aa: CASSFSNQPQHF
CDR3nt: TGTGCCAGCAGTTTTAGCAATCAGCCCCAGCATTTT

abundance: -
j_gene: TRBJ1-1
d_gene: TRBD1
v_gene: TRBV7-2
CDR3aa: CASSPRQGWNTEAFF
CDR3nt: TGTGCCAGCAGCCCCCGACAGGGGTGGAACACTGAAGCTTTCTTT

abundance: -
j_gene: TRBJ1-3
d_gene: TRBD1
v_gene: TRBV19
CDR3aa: CASSIRQGLSGNTIYF
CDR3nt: TGTGCCAGTAGTATCAGACAGGGTCTCTCTGGAAACACCATATATTTT

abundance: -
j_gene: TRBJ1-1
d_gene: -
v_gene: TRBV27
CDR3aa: CASSLTGRGNTEAFF
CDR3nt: TGTGCCAGCAGTTTAACAGGGCGGGGGAACACTGAAGCTTTCTTT

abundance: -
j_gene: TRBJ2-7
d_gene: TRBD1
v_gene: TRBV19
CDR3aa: CASSIVGTGTYEQYF
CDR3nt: TGTGCCAGTAGTATAGTCGGGACAGGGACCTACGAGCAGTACTTC

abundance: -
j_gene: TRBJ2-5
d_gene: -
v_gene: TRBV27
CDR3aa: CASSWGGGEQETQYF
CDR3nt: TGTGCCAGCAGTTGGGGTGGGGGAGAGCAAGAGACCCAGTACTTC

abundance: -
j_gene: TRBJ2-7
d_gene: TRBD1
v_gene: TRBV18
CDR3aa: CASSPSGTGGAEQYF
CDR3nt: TGTGCCAGCTCACCAAGCGGGACAGGGGGCGCTGAGCAGTACTTC

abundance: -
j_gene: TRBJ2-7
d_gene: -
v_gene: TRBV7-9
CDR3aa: CASSLAPYEQYF
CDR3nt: TGTGCCAGCAGCCTCGCCCCCTACGAGCAGTACTTC

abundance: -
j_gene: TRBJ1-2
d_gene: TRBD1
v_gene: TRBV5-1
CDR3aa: CASSLVTGADYGYTF
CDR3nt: TGCGCCAGCAGCTTGGTGACAGGGGCCGACTATGGCTACACCTTC

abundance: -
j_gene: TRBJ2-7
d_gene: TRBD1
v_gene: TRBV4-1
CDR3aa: CASSQGQGGTYEQYF
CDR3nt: TGCGCCAGCAGCCAAGGACAGGGGGGCACCTACGAGCAGTACTTC

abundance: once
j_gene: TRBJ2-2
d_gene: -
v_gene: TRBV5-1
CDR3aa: CASSKTSENTGELFF
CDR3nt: TGCGCCAGCAGTAAAACTAGTGAGAACACCGGGGAGCTGTTTTTT

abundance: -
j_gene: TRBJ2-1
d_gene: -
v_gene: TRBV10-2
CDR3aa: CASSVGSSYNEQFF
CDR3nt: TGCGCCAGCAGTGTGGGGAGTTCCTACAATGAGCAGTTCTTC

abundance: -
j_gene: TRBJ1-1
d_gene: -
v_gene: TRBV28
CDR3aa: CASSFSVMNTEAFF
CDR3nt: TGTGCCAGCAGTTTTTCGGTTATGAACACTGAAGCTTTCTTT

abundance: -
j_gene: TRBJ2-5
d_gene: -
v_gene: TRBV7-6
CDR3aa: CASSLNSVQETQYF
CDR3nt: TGTGCCAGCAGCTTAAACAGCGTCCAAGAGACCCAGTACTTC

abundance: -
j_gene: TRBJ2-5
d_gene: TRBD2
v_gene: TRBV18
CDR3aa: CASSPPLAGWETQYF
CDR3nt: TGTGCCAGCTCACCACCGTTAGCGGGATGGGAGACCCAGTACTTC

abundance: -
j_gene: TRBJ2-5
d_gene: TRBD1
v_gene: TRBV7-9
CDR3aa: CASSLDREPMETQYF
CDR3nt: TGTGCCAGCAGCCTCGACAGGGAACCCATGGAGACCCAGTACTTC

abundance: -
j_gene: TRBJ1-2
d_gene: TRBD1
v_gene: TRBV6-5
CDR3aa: CASTRLTGYGYTF
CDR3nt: TGTGCCAGCACTAGATTGACAGGGTATGGCTACACCTTC

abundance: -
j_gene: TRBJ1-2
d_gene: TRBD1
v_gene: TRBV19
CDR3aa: CASWTGYGYTF
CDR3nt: TGTGCCAGTTGGACAGGCTATGGCTACACCTTC

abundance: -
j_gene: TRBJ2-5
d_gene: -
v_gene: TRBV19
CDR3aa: CASSRDIAQETQYF
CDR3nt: TGTGCCAGTAGTCGGGACATAGCGCAAGAGACCCAGTACTTC

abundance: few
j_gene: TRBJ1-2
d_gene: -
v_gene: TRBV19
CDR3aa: CASSPNSLYGYTF
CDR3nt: TGTGCCAGTAGTCCCAATAGCTTATATGGCTACACCTTC

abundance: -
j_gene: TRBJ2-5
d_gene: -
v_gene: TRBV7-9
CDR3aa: CASSPGYETQYF
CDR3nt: TGTGCCAGCAGCCCAGGTTACGAGACCCAGTACTTC

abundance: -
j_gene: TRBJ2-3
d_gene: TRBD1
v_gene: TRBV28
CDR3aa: CASSPGQGATDTQYF
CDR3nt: TGTGCCAGCAGTCCTGGACAGGGGGCCACAGATACGCAGTATTTT

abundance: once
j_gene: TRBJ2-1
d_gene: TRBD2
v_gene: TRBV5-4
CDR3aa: CASSPVAGVYNEQFF
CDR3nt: TGTGCCAGCAGCCCCGTCGCGGGAGTTTACAATGAGCAGTTCTTC

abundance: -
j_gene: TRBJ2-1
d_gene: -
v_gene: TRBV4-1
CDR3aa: CASSQEDPRAFSSYNEQFF
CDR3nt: TGCGCCAGCAGCCAAGAAGACCCCCGAGCGTTTAGCTCCTACAATGAGCAGTTCTTC

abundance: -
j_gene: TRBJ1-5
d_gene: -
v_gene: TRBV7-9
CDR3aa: CASSSGTYSNQPQHF
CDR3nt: TGTGCCAGCAGCTCCGGGACATATAGCAATCAGCCCCAGCATTTT

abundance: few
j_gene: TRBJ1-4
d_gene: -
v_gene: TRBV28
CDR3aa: CASSPSREKLFF
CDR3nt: TGTGCCAGCAGTCCTTCGAGGGAAAAACTGTTTTTT

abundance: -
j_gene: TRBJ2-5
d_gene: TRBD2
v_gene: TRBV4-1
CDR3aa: CASSQTGDRVPGLASETQYF
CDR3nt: TGCGCCAGCAGCCAAACAGGCGACAGGGTACCGGGACTAGCATCGGAGACCCAGTACTTC

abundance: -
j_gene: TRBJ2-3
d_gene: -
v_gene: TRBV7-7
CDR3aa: CASSPLTGLPDTQYF
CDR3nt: TGTGCTAGCAGCCCTCTGACAGGCCTTCCCGATACGCAGTATTTT

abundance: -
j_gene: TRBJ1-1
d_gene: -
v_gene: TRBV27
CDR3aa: CASSLAQSAYTEAFF
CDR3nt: TGTGCCAGCAGTCTAGCCCAGAGCGCGTACACTGAAGCTTTCTTT

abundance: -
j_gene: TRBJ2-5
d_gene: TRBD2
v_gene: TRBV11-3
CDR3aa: CASSTWGLAGDQETQYF
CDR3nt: TGTGCCAGCAGCACGTGGGGACTAGCGGGCGACCAAGAGACCCAGTACTTC

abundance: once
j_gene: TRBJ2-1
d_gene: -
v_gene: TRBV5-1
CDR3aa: CASSLDSFLGEQFF
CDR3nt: TGCGCCAGCAGCTTGGACAGTTTCCTAGGTGAGCAGTTCTTC

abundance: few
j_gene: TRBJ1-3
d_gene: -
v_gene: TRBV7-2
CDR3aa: CASSPGLSGNTIYF
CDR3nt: TGTGCCAGCAGCCCCGGACTCTCTGGAAACACCATATATTTT